These T cell receptor beta chains were read from a single sample in a study of synovial regulatory T cells in juvenile arthritis. Assay used: immunoSEQ multiplex PCR; TCRdb lists only in-frame clones, some missing. The sample includes roughly 9,900 clones. The sample taken for sequencing was Treg cells from blood. These receptors came from a donor younger than 30 with juvenile idiopathic arthritis. Both conserved end residues are part of each CDR3. Fields, in order: J gene, V gene, CDR3 protein.

J gene: TRBJ1-1; V gene: TRBV6-6; CDR3 protein: CASSYVQGWDTEAFF
J gene: TRBJ1-3; V gene: TRBV19; CDR3 protein: CASMTRGPFSGNTIYF
J gene: TRBJ1-4; V gene: TRBV6-5; CDR3 protein: CATKGFNEKLFF
J gene: TRBJ1-6; V gene: TRBV19; CDR3 protein: CASSFLPGQLGSPLHF
J gene: TRBJ2-2; V gene: TRBV4-3; CDR3 protein: CASSLGQGASTGELFF
J gene: TRBJ1-2; V gene: TRBV4-1; CDR3 protein: CASSQVERAAGGYTF
J gene: TRBJ1-3; V gene: TRBV28; CDR3 protein: CASSFQGMAGNTIYF
J gene: TRBJ1-4; V gene: TRBV25-1; CDR3 protein: CASSGYEGGMKFF
J gene: TRBJ1-1; V gene: TRBV5-1; CDR3 protein: CASRSVGVGTEAFF
J gene: TRBJ2-7; V gene: TRBV4-3; CDR3 protein: CASSHGQGANEQYF
J gene: TRBJ1-2; V gene: TRBV19; CDR3 protein: CASSAWDSGRGGYTF
J gene: TRBJ2-1; V gene: TRBV6-6; CDR3 protein: CASSTGPGGNEQFF
J gene: TRBJ2-3; V gene: TRBV4-1; CDR3 protein: CASSRLAGGWSTDTQYF